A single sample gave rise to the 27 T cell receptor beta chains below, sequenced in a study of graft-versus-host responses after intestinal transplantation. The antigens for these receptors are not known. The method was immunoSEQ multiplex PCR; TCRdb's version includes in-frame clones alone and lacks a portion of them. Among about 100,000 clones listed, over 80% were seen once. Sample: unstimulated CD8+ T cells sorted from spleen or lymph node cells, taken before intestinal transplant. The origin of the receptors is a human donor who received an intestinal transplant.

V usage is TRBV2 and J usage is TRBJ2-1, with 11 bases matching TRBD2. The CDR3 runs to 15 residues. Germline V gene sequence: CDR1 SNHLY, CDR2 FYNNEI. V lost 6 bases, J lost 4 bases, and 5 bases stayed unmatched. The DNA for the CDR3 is TGTGCCAGCAGACCTAGCGGGGGGTTATACAATGAGCAGTTCTTC. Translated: CASRPSGGLYNEQFF.

The CDR3 region is CSVPGTGGNQPQHF. The CDR3 coding sequence is TGCAGCGTTCCCGGGACAGGGGGCAATCAGCCCCAGCATTTT. This chain connects TRBV29-1 to TRBJ1-5, with 10 positions matching TRBD1. Trimming at V came to 5 bases and at J to 2 bases, leaving 3 bases not matched to a gene. Germline assignment: CDR1 SQVTM and CDR2 ANQGSEA. The CDR3 is 14 amino acids.

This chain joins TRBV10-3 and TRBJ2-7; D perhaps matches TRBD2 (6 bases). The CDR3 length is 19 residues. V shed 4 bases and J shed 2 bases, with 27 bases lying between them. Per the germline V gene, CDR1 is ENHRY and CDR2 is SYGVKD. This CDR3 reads CAISGGWGDPSIPPYEQYF. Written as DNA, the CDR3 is TGTGCCATCAGTGGAGGTTGGGGGGACCCCTCGATCCCCCCCTACGAGCAGTACTTC.

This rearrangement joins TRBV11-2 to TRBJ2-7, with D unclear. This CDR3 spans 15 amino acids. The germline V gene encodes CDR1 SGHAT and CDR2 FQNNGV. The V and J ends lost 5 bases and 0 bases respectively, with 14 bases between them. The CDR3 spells CASSAKTTSSYEQYF. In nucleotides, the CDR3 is TGTGCCAGCAGCGCGAAGACAACGAGCTCCTACGAGCAGTACTTC.

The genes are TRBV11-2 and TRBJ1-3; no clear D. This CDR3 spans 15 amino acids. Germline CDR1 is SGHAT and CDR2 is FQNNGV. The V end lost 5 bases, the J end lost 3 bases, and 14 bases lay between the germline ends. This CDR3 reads CASSEHGEGGNTIYF. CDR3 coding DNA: TGTGCCAGCAGCGAACACGGGGAAGGTGGAAACACCATATATTTT.

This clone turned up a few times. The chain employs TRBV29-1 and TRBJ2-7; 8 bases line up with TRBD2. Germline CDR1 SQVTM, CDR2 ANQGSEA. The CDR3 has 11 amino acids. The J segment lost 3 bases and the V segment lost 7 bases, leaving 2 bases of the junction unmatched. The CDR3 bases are TGCAGCGCGGGACTAGACTACGAGCAGTACTTC. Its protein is CSAGLDYEQYF.

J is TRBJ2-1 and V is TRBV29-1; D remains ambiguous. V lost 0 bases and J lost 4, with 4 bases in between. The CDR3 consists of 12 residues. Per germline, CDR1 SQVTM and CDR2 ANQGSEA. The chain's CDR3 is CSVEEEYNEQFF. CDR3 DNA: TGCAGCGTTGAAGAGGAGTACAATGAGCAGTTCTTC.

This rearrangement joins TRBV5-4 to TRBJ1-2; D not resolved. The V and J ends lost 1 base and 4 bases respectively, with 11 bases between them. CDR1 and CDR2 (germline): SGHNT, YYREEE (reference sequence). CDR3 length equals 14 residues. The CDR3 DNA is TGTGCCAGCAGCTTGTTGGGGTGGGGCTATGGCTACACCTTC. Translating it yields CASSLLGWGYGYTF.

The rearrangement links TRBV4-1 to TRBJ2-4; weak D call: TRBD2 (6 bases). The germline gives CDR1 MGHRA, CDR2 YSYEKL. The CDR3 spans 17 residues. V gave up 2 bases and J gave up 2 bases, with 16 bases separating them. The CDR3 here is CASSQPLRGRPKNIQYF. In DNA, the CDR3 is TGCGCCAGCAGCCAACCCTTACGGGGGAGACCCAAAAACATTCAGTACTTC.

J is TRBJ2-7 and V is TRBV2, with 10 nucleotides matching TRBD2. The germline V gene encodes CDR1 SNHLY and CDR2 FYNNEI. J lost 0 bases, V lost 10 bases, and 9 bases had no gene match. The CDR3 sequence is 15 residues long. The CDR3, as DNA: TGTGCCACCAAGGCCGGGACTAGCGACTCCTACGAGCAGTACTTC. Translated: CATKAGTSDSYEQYF.

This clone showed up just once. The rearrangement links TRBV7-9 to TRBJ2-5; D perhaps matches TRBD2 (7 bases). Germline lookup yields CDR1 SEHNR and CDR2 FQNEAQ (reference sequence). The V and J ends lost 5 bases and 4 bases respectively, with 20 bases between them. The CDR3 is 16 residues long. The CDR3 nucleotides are TGTGCCAGCAGCCTGGCTAGCGGAGGGGGGGGAGAGACCCAGTACTTC. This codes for CASSLASGGGGETQYF.

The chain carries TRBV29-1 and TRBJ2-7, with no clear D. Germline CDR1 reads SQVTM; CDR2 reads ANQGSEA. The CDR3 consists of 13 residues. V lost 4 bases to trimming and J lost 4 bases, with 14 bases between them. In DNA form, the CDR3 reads TGCAGCGTTGCGCTAGTATGGAGTTACGAGCAGTACTTC. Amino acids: CSVALVWSYEQYF.

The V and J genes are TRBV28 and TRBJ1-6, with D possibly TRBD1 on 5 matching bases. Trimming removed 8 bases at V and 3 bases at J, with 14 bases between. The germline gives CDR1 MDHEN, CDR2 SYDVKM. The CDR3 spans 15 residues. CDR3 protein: CASGYGTYYNSPLHF. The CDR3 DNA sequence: TGTGCCAGCGGCTATGGGACTTACTATAATTCACCCCTCCACTTT.

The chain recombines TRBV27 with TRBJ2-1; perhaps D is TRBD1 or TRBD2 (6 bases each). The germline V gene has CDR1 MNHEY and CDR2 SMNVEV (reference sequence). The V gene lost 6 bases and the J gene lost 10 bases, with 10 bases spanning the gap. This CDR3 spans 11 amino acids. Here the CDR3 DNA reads TGTGCCAGCAGAGTAGGGGGGGAGCAGTTCTTC. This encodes CASRVGGEQFF.

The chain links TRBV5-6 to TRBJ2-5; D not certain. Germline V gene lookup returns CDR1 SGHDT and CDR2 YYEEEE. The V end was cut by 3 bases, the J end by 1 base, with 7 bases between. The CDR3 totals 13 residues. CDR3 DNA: TGTGCCAGCAGCTCACCCGTCCAAGAGACCCAGTACTTC. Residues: CASSSPVQETQYF.

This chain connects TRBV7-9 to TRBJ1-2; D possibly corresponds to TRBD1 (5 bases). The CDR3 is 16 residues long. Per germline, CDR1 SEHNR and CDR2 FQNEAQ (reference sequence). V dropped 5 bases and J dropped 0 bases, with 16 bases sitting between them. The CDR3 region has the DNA TGTGCCAGCAGCCCTACCGGGGGGGAGGCTAACTATGGCTACACCTTC. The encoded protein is CASSPTGGEANYGYTF.

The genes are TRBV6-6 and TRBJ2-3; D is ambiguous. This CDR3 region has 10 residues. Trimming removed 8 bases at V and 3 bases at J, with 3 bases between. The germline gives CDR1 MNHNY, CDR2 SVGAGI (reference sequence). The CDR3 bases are TGTGCCAGCGGAACAGATACGCAGTATTTT. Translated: CASGTDTQYF.

The CDR3 loop reads CASSSGSGVGFPYYGYTF. The CDR3 nucleotides read TGTGCCAGCAGCTCTGGATCGGGGGTCGGTTTCCCCTACTATGGCTACACCTTC. The chain is built from TRBV5-6 and TRBJ1-2, with a weak D call TRBD1 (5 bases). The V end was cut by 3 bases, the J end by 3 bases, with 24 bases between. Per germline, CDR1 SGHDT and CDR2 YYEEEE. The CDR3 contains 18 residues.

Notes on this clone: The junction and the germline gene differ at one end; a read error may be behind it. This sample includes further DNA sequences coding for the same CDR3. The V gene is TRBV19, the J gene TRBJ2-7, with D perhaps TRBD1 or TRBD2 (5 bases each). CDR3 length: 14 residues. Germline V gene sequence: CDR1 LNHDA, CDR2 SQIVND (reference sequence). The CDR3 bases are TGTGCCAGCAGTATTGAGGGGACCAACTACGAGCAGTACTTC. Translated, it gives CASSIEGTNYEQYF.

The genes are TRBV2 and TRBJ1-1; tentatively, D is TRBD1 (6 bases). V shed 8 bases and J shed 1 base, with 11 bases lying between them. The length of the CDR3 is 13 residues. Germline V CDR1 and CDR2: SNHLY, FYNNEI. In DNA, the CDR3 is TGTGCCAGCTCGGACAGCCAGAACACTGAAGCTTTCTTT. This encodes CASSDSQNTEAFF.

The CDR3 DNA is TGCAGCGTTGAATGGCTCGAGCTGCTGTATGAGCAGTTCTTC. It codes for CSVEWLELLYEQFF. The chain uses TRBV29-1 and TRBJ2-1, with unresolved D. CDR3 length: 14 residues. CDR1 is SQVTM, CDR2 ANQGSEA, per germline. V shed 2 bases and J shed 8 bases, with 16 bases lying between them.

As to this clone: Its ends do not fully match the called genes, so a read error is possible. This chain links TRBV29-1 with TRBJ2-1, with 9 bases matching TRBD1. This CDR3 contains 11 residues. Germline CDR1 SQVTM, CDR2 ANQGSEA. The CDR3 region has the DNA TGCAGCCTTGACAGGGGGAATGAGCAGTTCTTC. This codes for CSLDRGNEQFF.

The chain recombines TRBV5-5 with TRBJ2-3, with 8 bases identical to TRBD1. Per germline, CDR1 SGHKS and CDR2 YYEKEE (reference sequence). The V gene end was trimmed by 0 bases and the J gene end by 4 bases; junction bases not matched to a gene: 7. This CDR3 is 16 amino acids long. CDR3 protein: CASSLAARGRSDTQYF. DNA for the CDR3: TGTGCCAGCAGCTTGGCCGCCAGGGGGCGGTCAGATACGCAGTATTTT.

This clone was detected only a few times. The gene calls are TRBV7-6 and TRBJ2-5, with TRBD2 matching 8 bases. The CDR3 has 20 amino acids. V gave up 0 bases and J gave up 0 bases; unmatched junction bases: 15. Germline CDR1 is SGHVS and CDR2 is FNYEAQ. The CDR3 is CASSLARLYPGGPYQETQYF. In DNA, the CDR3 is TGTGCCAGCAGCTTAGCGAGGCTGTACCCGGGAGGGCCGTACCAAGAGACCCAGTACTTC.

CDR3 DNA sequence: TGCGCCAGCAGTTTTGAAGACTACACTGAAGCTTTCTTT. It encodes CASSFEDYTEAFF. The chain is built from TRBV5-1 and TRBJ1-1; D unresolved. Germline V gene lookup returns CDR1 SGHRS and CDR2 YFSETQ. There are 13 residues in the CDR3. V was clipped by 5 bases and J by 3 bases, with 11 bases between them.

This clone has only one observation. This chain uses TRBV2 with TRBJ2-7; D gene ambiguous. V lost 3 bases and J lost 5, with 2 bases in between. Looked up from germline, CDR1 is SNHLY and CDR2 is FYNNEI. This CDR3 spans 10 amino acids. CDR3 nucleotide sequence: TGTGCCAGCAGTGATCACGAGCAGTACTTC. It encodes CASSDHEQYF.

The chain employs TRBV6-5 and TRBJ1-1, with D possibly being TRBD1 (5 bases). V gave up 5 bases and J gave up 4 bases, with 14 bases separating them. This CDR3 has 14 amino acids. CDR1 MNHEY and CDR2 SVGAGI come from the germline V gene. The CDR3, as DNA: TGTGCCAGCAGTACCTGGGAGGGGACCACTGAAGCTTTCTTT. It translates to CASSTWEGTTEAFF.